Listed below are T cell receptor beta chains from one sample, sequenced in a study of CD8+ T cells in alopecia areata. Sequencing was performed with immunoSEQ multiplex PCR; in TCRdb, only in-frame clones are kept and a portion is missing. Of approximately 140,000 clones listed, roughly 50% are singletons. The sample was CD4+ T cells sorted from blood. The receptor set was obtained from a human donor with alopecia areata. CDR3s include the opening cysteine and the closing phenylalanine or tryptophan. The order of the fields is D gene, V gene, J gene, clone size, CDR3 DNA, CDR3 protein. The D gene is left open where the match is weak. Rows may omit the clone size; those that give it use once, few, many or a size class.

.	TRBV28	TRBJ2-7	.	TGTGCCAGCAGTCCCCCGGCGGGGCGCTACGAGCAGTACTTC	CASSPPAGRYEQYF
.	TRBV5-6	TRBJ1-2	.	TGTGCCAGCAGCGGCGGAGCAGCTGGCGGCTATGGCTACACCTTC	CASSGGAAGGYGYTF
.	TRBV7-9	TRBJ2-3	few	TGTGCCAGCGGGAGGGGGAGCACAGATACGCAGTATTTT	CASGRGSTDTQYF
.	TRBV5-1	TRBJ1-1	.	TGCGCCAGCAGCTTGGGGTCAGAAGCTTTCTTT	CASSLGSEAFF
TRBD2	TRBV5-4	TRBJ2-3	few	TGTGCCAGCAGCTATAGCGGGAGCCCAGATACGCAGTATTTT	CASSYSGSPDTQYF
.	TRBV2	TRBJ1-4	.	TGTGCCAGCAGGCGGGACCCGGGGGGAGAAAAACTGTTTTTT	CASRRDPGGEKLFF
.	TRBV30	TRBJ2-3	.	TGTGCCTGGAGTGTACGTAGCGGAAGAGGCACAGATACGCAGTATTTT	CAWSVRSGRGTDTQYF
TRBD2	TRBV6-5	TRBJ2-1	.	TGTGCCAGCATTCAGCTAGCGGGAGTTTCGGCTGAGCAGTTCTTC	CASIQLAGVSAEQFF
TRBD1	TRBV6-5	TRBJ1-2	.	TGTGCCAGCAGTTACACTCGGCAGGGGGCCGGCTACACCTTC	CASSYTRQGAGYTF
TRBD2	TRBV5-1	TRBJ2-3	few	TGCGCCAGCAGCATCTATAGCGGGAGGGCCTCTGATACGCAGTATTTT	CASSIYSGRASDTQYF
.	TRBV4-1	TRBJ1-1	few	TGCGCCAGCAGCCAAGGGCAGCAACTCGAAGCTTTCTTT	CASSQGQQLEAFF
TRBD2	TRBV7-9	TRBJ2-7	.	TGTGCCAGCAGCCAAGCGGGAGACCTCTACGAGCAGTACTTC	CASSQAGDLYEQYF
TRBD1	TRBV30	TRBJ1-1	.	TGTGCAAAAACCCAGGGGGTTCGCACTGAAGCTTTCTTT	CAKTQGVRTEAFF
.	TRBV7-8	TRBJ2-1	once	TGTGCCAGCAGGATGGATGAGCAGTTCTTC	CASRMDEQFF
.	TRBV19	TRBJ2-3	few	TGTGCCAGTAGTCGCCTCAGCCTTACGGAGGATACGCAGTATTTT	CASSRLSLTEDTQYF
.	TRBV25-1	TRBJ1-1	.	TGTGCCAGCAGGCTGCGGGGCACGAACACTGAAGCTTTCTTT	CASRLRGTNTEAFF
.	TRBV30	TRBJ2-6	.	TGTGCCTGGAGTAGTGGGGCTGGGGCCAACGTCCTGACTTTC	CAWSSGAGANVLTF
.	TRBV30	TRBJ2-1	.	TGTGCCTGGAGTGGGGACGGTGGGTTTGAGCAGTTCTTC	CAWSGDGGFEQFF
.	TRBV19	TRBJ2-5	.	TGTGCCAGTAGAAGGGGGACGGAGACCCAGTACTTC	CASRRGTETQYF
.	TRBV27	TRBJ2-3	once	TGTGCCAGCACACTAGGGTATGGAGATACGCAGTATTTT	CASTLGYGDTQYF
.	TRBV30	TRBJ2-3	.	TGTGCCTGGCAGGAAACTTTTGGTACGCAGTATTTT	CAWQETFGTQYF
.	TRBV7-9	TRBJ2-4	.	TGTGCCAGCAGCCCCCCGCGGAGAGCCAAAAACATTCAGTACTTC	CASSPPRRAKNIQYF
.	TRBV2	TRBJ1-1	.	TGTGCCAGCAAGTCAGGCGGCAGTCCGGAAGCTTTCTTT	CASKSGGSPEAFF
.	TRBV27	TRBJ1-1	few	TGTGCCAGTAAACAGAATTGGAACACTGAAGCTTTCTTT	CASKQNWNTEAFF
.	TRBV29-1	TRBJ2-5	.	TGCAGCGTTGGACAGGTTCAAGAGACCCAGTACTTC	CSVGQVQETQYF
.	TRBV6-6	TRBJ2-2	few	TGTGCCAGCAGTTACGCCAGGGCGAACACCGGGGAGCTGTTTTTT	CASSYARANTGELFF
.	TRBV2	TRBJ2-5	few	TGTGCCAGCAGACAAGAGACCCAGTACTTC	CASRQETQYF
TRBD1	TRBV5-1	TRBJ2-4	.	TGCGCCAGCAGCTTCAGGACAGGGGATTCTTTTTACTTC	CASSFRTGDSFYF
.	TRBV5-1	TRBJ2-3	.	TGCGCCAGCAGCCATGCCCCGAGGACTGGATACACAGATACGCAGTATTTT	CASSHAPRTGYTDTQYF
.	TRBV7-2	TRBJ1-5	.	TGTGCCAGCAGCCCCCGGGGGAGACAGCCCCAGCATTTT	CASSPRGRQPQHF
.	TRBV28	TRBJ2-5	.	TGTGCCAGCGCGGGGGCGACAACCTCTCAAGAGACCCAGTACTTC	CASAGATTSQETQYF
.	TRBV27	TRBJ2-1	.	TGTGCCAGCAGTCCCCGGGGATCGAAGGGCTCCTACAATGAGCAGTTCTTC	CASSPRGSKGSYNEQFF
.	TRBV7-8	TRBJ2-1	.	TGTGCCAGCAGCTTAGTAGCGGCCTTAAGGGGCTCCTACAATGAGCAGTTCTTC	CASSLVAALRGSYNEQFF
.	TRBV2	TRBJ2-7	.	TGTGCCAGCAGCCGATCCCCGGGTCTGGTAGAAAACTTCCACGAGCAGTACTTC	CASSRSPGLVENFHEQYF
.	TRBV5-1	TRBJ2-2	.	TGCGCCAGCAGCTCGACTAGTGTGACCGGGGAGCTGTTTTTT	CASSSTSVTGELFF
TRBD2	TRBV29-1	TRBJ2-5	.	TGCAGCGTTGATTCCCAGCGGGGGGAGACCCAGTACTTC	CSVDSQRGETQYF
TRBD2	TRBV7-6	TRBJ2-3	.	TGTGCCAGCAGCTCGGGACTAGCGGGTGGACCGGGGGATACGCAGTATTTT	CASSSGLAGGPGDTQYF
.	TRBV27	TRBJ2-5	once	TGTGCCAGCAGCCGATTCGGGACCCAGCGAGAGACCCAGTACTTC	CASSRFGTQRETQYF
.	TRBV25-1	TRBJ2-1	.	TGTGCCAGCAGTGAACCTAGCCGGCCCTACAATGAGCAGTTCTTC	CASSEPSRPYNEQFF
.	TRBV4-1	TRBJ2-7	.	TGCGCCAGCAGCCAATCCCCGGCGGTCTCCTACGAGCAGTACTTC	CASSQSPAVSYEQYF
.	TRBV2	TRBJ1-2	.	TGTGCCAGCAGTGTCACCACTTACCTCCCTGGCTACACCTTC	CASSVTTYLPGYTF
.	TRBV27	TRBJ2-2	.	TGTGCCAGCACTATGATGGCGGGTGCGAACACCGGGGAGCTGTTTTTT	CASTMMAGANTGELFF
.	TRBV2	TRBJ2-6	few	TGTGCCAGCAGAGCTGACAACGTACAGGGATCTGGGGCCAACGTCCTGACTTTC	CASRADNVQGSGANVLTF
.	TRBV7-3	TRBJ2-3	.	TGTGCCAGCAGAGCACAAGGGGGAGATACGCAGTATTTT	CASRAQGGDTQYF
TRBD2	TRBV29-1	TRBJ2-3	.	TGCAGCGTTGAAGGCCTAGCGGGAGGGCCGTTGGGTACAGATACGCAGTATTTT	CSVEGLAGGPLGTDTQYF
.	TRBV7-9	TRBJ1-1	few	TGTGCCAGCAGCCGTCCCCCCGGGAACACTGAAGCTTTCTTT	CASSRPPGNTEAFF
.	TRBV29-1	TRBJ2-3	.	TGCAGCGTTGATCGGGGCGGGGGCACAGATACGCAGTATTTT	CSVDRGGGTDTQYF
TRBD1	TRBV29-1	TRBJ1-4	few	TGCAGCGTTGACCTCGGGACAGGGGGCAATGAAAAACTGTTTTTT	CSVDLGTGGNEKLFF
TRBD2	TRBV7-8	TRBJ2-3	few	TGTGCCAGCAGAGTTGGGGTTAGCGGGACCGGAGAAGCTTCTAGCACAGATACGCAGTATTTT	CASRVGVSGTGEASSTDTQYF
TRBD1	TRBV30	TRBJ1-4	.	TGTGCCTGGACGGGACAGTCTAATGAAAAACTGTTTTTT	CAWTGQSNEKLFF
TRBD2	TRBV9	TRBJ2-3	.	TGTGCCAGCAGCTCGGGACTAGCGACGGGGGATACGCAGTATTTT	CASSSGLATGDTQYF
TRBD2	TRBV6-1	TRBJ2-1	few	TGTGCCAGCAGTGAATTGCCTAGGAGCGGGATATCCTACAATGAGCAGTTCTTC	CASSELPRSGISYNEQFF